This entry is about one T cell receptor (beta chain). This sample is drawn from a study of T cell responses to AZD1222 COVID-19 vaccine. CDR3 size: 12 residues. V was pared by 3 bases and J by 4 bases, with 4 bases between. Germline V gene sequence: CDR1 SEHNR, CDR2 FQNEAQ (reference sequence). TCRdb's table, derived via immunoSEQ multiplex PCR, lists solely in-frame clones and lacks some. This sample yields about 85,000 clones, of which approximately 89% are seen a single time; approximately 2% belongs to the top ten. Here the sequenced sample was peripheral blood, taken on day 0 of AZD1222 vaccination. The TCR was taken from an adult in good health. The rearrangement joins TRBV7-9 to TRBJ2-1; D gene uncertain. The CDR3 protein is CASSFEYNEQFF. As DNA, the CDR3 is TGTGCCAGCAGCTTCGAATACAATGAGCAGTTCTTC.